This T cell receptor (beta chain) was sequenced in a study of blood T cell repertoires in COVID-19. Assay: immunoSEQ multiplex PCR; the TCRdb copy retains only in-frame clones and omits some. Of about 120,000 clones in the sample, more than 80% were seen once. This CDR3 comprises 14 residues. Germline-derived CDR1 and CDR2 are SGHTA and FQGNSA. Trimming took off 2 bases at V and 5 bases at J, with 12 bases between the two ends. Sequencing was performed on peripheral blood. The TCR comes from a human donor in a cohort sampled during active COVID-19. The chain combines TRBV7-2 with TRBJ1-1; possibly TRBD1 for D (6 bases). The CDR3 nucleotides are TGTGCCAGCAGCTTACAGGGGCCGAGGACTGAAGCTTTCTTT. As protein: CASSLQGPRTEAFF. Supplemented by reference TRBV7-2 and TRBJ1-1, the full variable domain reads GAGVSQSPSNKVTEKGKDVELRCDPISGHTALYWYRQSLGQGLEFLIYFQGNSAPDKSGLPSDRFSAERTGGSVSTLTIQRTQQEDSAVYLCASSLQGPRTEAFFGQGTRLTVV.